This T cell receptor beta chain came from a study of cytomegalovirus exposure and HLA in healthy donors (dated by TCRdb to about 2017). In the study overall: An earlier analysis of several hundred of the donors reported 250 to 350 Gb of sequence data and some 120 million unique TCR beta sequences from about 200 million T cells. An early release covering some 640 HLA-typed donors comprised about 300 gigabases of sequencing data and around 85 million unique TCR sequences. Among the approximately 430 genotyped donors, roughly 80% belonged to the genetic ancestry cluster associated with self-reported Caucasian donors. The study aimed to test whether signatures of past pathogen exposure could be identified by cataloging public T cell receptors. The T cell repertoires of 550 to 850 subjects were profiled by immunosequencing and related to cytomegalovirus serostatus. Along with the roughly 670-subject first cohort, a separate validation cohort of over 90 different subjects was used. The study combined high-throughput TCR immunosequencing, statistical association of individual TCRs with disease status, and machine learning to predict cytomegalovirus infection status. In a later analysis, previously published TCR beta repertoires from several hundred donors were re-analyzed and high-resolution HLA genotyping was added so that TCR occurrence patterns could be studied. The later analysis used no new phenotypic data to find candidate immune exposures, relying instead on TCR beta sequences and their occurrence across donors. In an earlier analysis of roughly 540 of the donors, high-throughput TCR beta sequencing was used to judge whether each TCR beta V gene segment behaved as functional or pseudogenic. Alongside the repertoire data, information on donor age, sex, ethnicity and CMV serostatus was compiled. A later genetic analysis used genome-wide SNP genotypes for about 60% of the 666 donors, treating that subset as a discovery cohort. Every discovery cohort repertoire had been produced on one sequencing platform. HLA typing covered class I and class II loci at four-digit resolution. The number of typed donors differed by locus: about 620-630 for A, B, C, DRB1 and DQB1; approximately 540 for DQA1; about 600 for DPA1; and some 430 for DPB1. About five DR-DQ haplotypes were handled as single units for association and clustering, since linkage in the cohort was strong. On average, around 200,000 unique TCR beta nucleotide sequences were sequenced per donor among about 400 genotyped donors of the cohort, with roughly 19% of those sequences being non-productive.

The germline V gene encodes CDR1 SEHNR and CDR2 FQNEAQ (reference sequence). The CDR3 has 15 amino acids, counting the end cysteine and phenylalanine. Of the read, only the CDR3 DNA is kept; its 45 bases are in frame from base 1. V is reduced by 3 bases and J by 2 bases, leaving a spacing of 11 bases between them. The library was built by means of the immunoSEQ multiplex PCR assay. For the multiplex PCR, a mixture combining 60 forward primers for TCR Vbeta segments and 13 reverse primers for TCR Jbeta segments was used. Amplification of the CDR3 region of rearranged TCR beta genes was performed with a multiplex PCR assay on genomic DNA. Amplified TCR beta libraries were sequenced as 87-base-pair reads on the Illumina HiSeq System. Per the original workflow: In a later analysis, 70 million to 95 million unique TCR beta chains were counted across the roughly 610 repertoires, and approximately 9.9 million of these chains were shared by at least two donors. To remove PCR and sequencing errors, raw reads were error-corrected and collapsed into unique sequences using a nearest-neighbor algorithm that merged closely related sequences. Alignment of CDR3 sequences to IMGT reference sequences was used to assign V, D and J gene segments. For a sequence to be retained, at least a six-nucleotide match to both a V gene segment and a J gene segment was required. Rearrangements were called productive when the CDR3 lacked stop codons and stayed in frame with V and J; all others were non-productive. Following IMGT convention, CDR3 was defined as the stretch from the second conserved V-encoded cysteine to the conserved J-encoded phenylalanine. The earlier analysis of a few hundred of the donors excluded any sequence lacking an unambiguous match to a single V gene segment. In an earlier analysis of several hundred of the donors, V segments were called functional above 56.7% productive rearrangements and were called segregating when the between-donor standard deviation exceeded 5%. A statistical classification framework was built for diagnosing cytomegalovirus status from the catalog of TCR beta chain sequences. A later analysis assigned V and J genes by comparing TCR nucleotide sequences with IMGT/GENE-DB human TR gene sequences. A later analysis assigned CDR3 sequences and most-parsimonious VDJ recombination scenarios with the TCRdist pipeline. In a later analysis, each TCR beta chain was defined by its CDR3 amino acid sequence together with its V-gene family, and reads without a unique V-gene family were excluded. A later analysis removed several hundred highly shared, low-generation-probability nucleotide sequences to deal with suspected cross-contamination and a sequencing artifact. A later analysis calculated a clonal expansion index for each public chain from normalized within-repertoire ranks of inferred template counts. In a later analysis, generation probabilities were computed with a VDJ recombination model fitted to out-of-frame rearrangements, and the resulting probabilities were checked against IGoR. In a later analysis, TCR-TCR, TCR-HLA and TCR-CMV co-occurrence was scored with hypergeometric tests, and a repertoire-size bias correction was applied to TCR pairs. False discovery rates were estimated in a later analysis by permuting HLA or CMV assignments 20 times. In a later analysis, co-occurring TCRs were grouped using DBSCAN, and TCRdist sequence similarity was added for clustering within HLA-allele-positive subsets. Repertoires with fewer than 30,000 or more than 120,000 public chains, plus five repertoires with anomalous nucleotide sharing, were excluded from co-occurrence clustering. In its TCRdb copy, this immuneACCESS table keeps in-frame sequences only and misses some clones. Where compared with another copy, unresolved V genes explain less than half of these, and the others have no known cause. Clone size and the V and J calls come from that table; the DNA yielded D and trimming. Within this sample are over 150,000 clones, with more than 65% of them counted one time only. The top ten constitute around 1.3% of the sample.

On this clone: The antigen it recognizes is unknown. No base quality information exists; no much larger clone differs at one position.

In total, roughly 670 healthy bone marrow donors made up the cohort. Cohort members were all nominally healthy when sampled, although unrecorded immune exposures were likely present. The donor tested CMV seronegative and was one of the 352 seronegative cohort members. A peripheral blood sample was collected from each donor, and TCR beta sequencing was performed on peripheral blood mononuclear cells. The Qiagen DNeasy Blood Extraction Kit was used to extract genomic DNA from the blood cell samples. Beyond this particular receptor, the publication reports: Roughly uniform sequencing depth across donors was assumed in presence/absence analyses, although this assumption may not hold. A total of some 180 TCR beta chains were listed by the study as associated with cytomegalovirus. Correlated functional status among segregating V segments might be attributable to linkage disequilibrium, but an unknown experimental factor could not be ruled out. In a later analysis, the rate of TCR association differed among HLA loci, with DRB1 alleles having the most associated TCRs and HLA-C alleles having the fewest. While some public TCRs were present in many individuals, most TCR sequences turned up only very rarely across donors. For the cohort, immune exposure information was limited to CMV serostatus. Some IMGT-functional V segments, including TRBV6-2 and TRBV6-3, could not be distinguished by the 87-base-pair reads and were therefore excluded. Because HLA typing was unavailable for some donors at each locus, only the typed subset was used in association tests. The cohort was sequenced for TCR beta chains only, and without alpha or paired-chain data the features that could be detected were limited. The authors suggested that the approach could potentially be extended to other disease states and immunological phenotypes. Approximately 16 rarely observed V segments, including chromosome 9 orphons, were excluded from the earlier analysis of approximately 500 of the donors because counts were too low. In vitro tests confirmed that a few of the cytomegalovirus-associated TCR beta chains recognize cytomegalovirus antigens. Compared with the approximately 670-donor mean, donors in an Asian-associated ancestry cluster had fewer N-insertions in productive TCRs, according to a later genetic analysis. According to a later analysis, most CMV-associated TCR beta chains appeared to be HLA-restricted, and the HLA associations seemed to be driven largely by CMV exposure. A further reported finding was that TCR beta sequences accurately predicted the HLA-A and HLA-B alleles for most subjects in the first cohort. In an earlier analysis of fewer than 700 of the donors, most TCR beta V segments appeared in productive rearrangements about 87% or about 30% of the time, broadly matching IMGT annotations. The classifier was reported to diagnose cytomegalovirus status with high specificity and sensitivity in both the original and validation cohorts. In a later genetic analysis, a missense DCLRE1C variant was associated with V-gene and J-gene trimming of TCR beta chains, and the association was replicated in an independent cohort. In a later analysis, more than 15,000 TCR beta sequences were associated with specific HLA alleles at a false discovery rate of 0.05. Several of the top co-occurrence clusters appeared to be linked to parvovirus B19, influenza, CMV and Epstein-Barr virus, according to a later analysis. Assigning TCR associations to individual alleles was difficult when HLA alleles, especially DR and DQ, strongly co-occurred. The sequencing pipeline was judged likely to have produced a cluster of highly shared sequence variants as a technical artifact. In a later analysis, HLA-associated TCR beta chains were found to be more clonally expanded and to have lower generation probabilities than equally common non-associated chains.

What was sequenced was PBMCs. The sequence was collected from a woman aged 45-59 years in good health and CMV-seronegative. The chain links TRBV7-9 with TRBJ2-1, with no D gene named confidently. In nucleotides, the sequence is TGTGCCAGCAGCTTGGCCCCCACCCCCTACAATGAGCAGTTCTTC. This yields the protein CASSLAPTPYNEQFF.